This TCR beta chain is drawn from a study of blood T cell repertoires in COVID-19. At the level of the study: COVID-19 samples collected from the United States, Italy and Spain covered acute and convalescent phases. From T cells, B-cell-depleted T cells, or PBMCs came the material, which was cDNA or gDNA.

Authors' methods: Reference gene primer amplification gave estimated nucleated cell counts. Sequencing was performed with immunoSEQ multiplex PCR; in TCRdb, only in-frame clones are kept and a portion is missing. V, J and clone size were drawn from that table, and D and trimming were deduced from the DNA. The table lists about 230,000 clones, around four fifths of them singletons. The receptor was isolated from a woman aged 70-85 years with active or convalescent COVID-19. The sample consisted of peripheral blood.

The CDR3 reads CASRLAGNEQFF. CDR3 DNA: TGTGCCAGCAGACTAGCGGGAAATGAGCAGTTCTTC. The chain links TRBV2 to TRBJ2-1; 10 bases align to TRBD2. Germline V lookup: CDR1 SNHLY, CDR2 FYNNEI. V was pared by 6 bases and J by 7 bases, with 0 bases of the junction left unmatched. This CDR3 has 12 amino acids.